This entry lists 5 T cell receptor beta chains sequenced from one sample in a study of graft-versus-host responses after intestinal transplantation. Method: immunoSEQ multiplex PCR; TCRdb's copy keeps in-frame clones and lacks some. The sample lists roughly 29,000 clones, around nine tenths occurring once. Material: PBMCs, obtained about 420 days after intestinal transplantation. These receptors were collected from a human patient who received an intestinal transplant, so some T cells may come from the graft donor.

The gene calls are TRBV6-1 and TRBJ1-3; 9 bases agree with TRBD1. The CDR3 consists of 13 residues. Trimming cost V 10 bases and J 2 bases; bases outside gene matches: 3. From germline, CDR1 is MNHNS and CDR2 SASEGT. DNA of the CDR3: TGTGCCATCCGACAGGGGGCTGGAAACACCATATATTTT. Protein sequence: CAIRQGAGNTIYF.

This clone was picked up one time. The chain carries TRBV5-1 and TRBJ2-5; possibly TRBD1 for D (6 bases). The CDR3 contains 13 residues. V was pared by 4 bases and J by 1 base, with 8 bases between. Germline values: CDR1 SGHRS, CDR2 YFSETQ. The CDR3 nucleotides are TGCGCCAGCAGCGCCAGGGGCCAAGAGACCCAGTACTTC. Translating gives CASSARGQETQYF.

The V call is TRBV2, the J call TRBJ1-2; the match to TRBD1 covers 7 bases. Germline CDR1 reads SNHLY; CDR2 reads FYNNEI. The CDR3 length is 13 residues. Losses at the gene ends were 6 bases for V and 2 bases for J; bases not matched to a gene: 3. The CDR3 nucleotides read TGTGCCAGCAGCGGGACAGCGAACTATGGCTACACCTTC. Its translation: CASSGTANYGYTF.

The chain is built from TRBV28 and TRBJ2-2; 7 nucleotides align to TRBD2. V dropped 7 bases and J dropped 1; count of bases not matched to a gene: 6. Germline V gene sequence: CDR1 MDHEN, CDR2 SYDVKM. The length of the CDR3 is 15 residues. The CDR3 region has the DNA TGTGCCAGCACCCCTAGCGGCAAGAACACCGGGGAGCTGTTTTTT. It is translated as CASTPSGKNTGELFF.

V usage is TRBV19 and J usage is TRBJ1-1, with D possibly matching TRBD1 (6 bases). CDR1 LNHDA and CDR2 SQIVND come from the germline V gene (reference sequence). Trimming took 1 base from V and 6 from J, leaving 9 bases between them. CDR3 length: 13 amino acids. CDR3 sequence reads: CASSIGQVSEAFF. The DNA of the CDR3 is TGTGCCAGTAGTATAGGACAGGTATCTGAAGCTTTCTTT.